The 6 T cell receptor beta chains below were found in one sample sequenced in a study of human T cells and chemical hapten exposure. The time point here: pre-sensitization, week 0. The treatment denotes: therapeutic diphenylcyclopropenone sensitization with weekly scalp DPC. TCRdb used MiXCR to reprocess the RACE reads, holding one entry per CDR3 protein. Among approximately 370,000 distinct CDR3 sequences listed, approximately 5.8% were seen once. This material consisted of whole blood, taken in connection with sensitization to the hapten diphenylcyclopropenone (DPC). The receptor source for this set is a woman aged 18-30 years with alopecia areata. Some clones in this sample may be carry-over from other donors' samples.

This clonotype was found many times. The chain carries TRBV18 and TRBJ1-3; no firm D call. The germline V gene encodes CDR1 KGHSH and CDR2 LQKENI. V was shortened by 0 bases and J by 1 base, with 7 bases between the two germline ends. The CDR3 covers 15 residues. This CDR3 is CASSPPSLSGNTIYF. CDR3 nucleotide sequence: TGTGCCAGCTCACCACCGAGTTTATCTGGAAACACCATATATTTT.

This clonotype has a handful of counts. CDR3 sequence: CASSLVGPQETQYF. The CDR3 nucleotides are TGTGCCAGCAGCTTAGTGGGACCCCAAGAGACCCAGTACTTC. The chain couples TRBV7-2 to TRBJ2-5; either TRBD1 or TRBD2 may supply D (5 bases each). The germline gives CDR1 SGHTA, CDR2 FQGNSA. V lost 1 base and J lost 1, with 7 bases in between. There are 14 residues in the CDR3.

The chain links TRBV28 to TRBJ2-3; no clear D. The V end was cut by 8 bases, the J end by 0 bases, with 12 bases between. Germline assignment: CDR1 MDHEN and CDR2 SYDVKM. CDR3 size: 14 residues. The CDR3 DNA reads TGTGCCAGCGGAGCATTAATGAGCACAGATACGCAGTATTTT. Translation gives CASGALMSTDTQYF.

V usage is TRBV28 and J usage is TRBJ1-1; possibly TRBD1 for D (5 bases). The germline V gene encodes CDR1 MDHEN and CDR2 SYDVKM. V gave up 6 bases and J gave up 6 bases, with 14 bases separating them. This CDR3 region has 13 residues. CDR3 coding DNA: TGTGCCAGCAGCCCAGGGAGGATCGCTGAAGCTTTCTTT. This codes for CASSPGRIAEAFF.

This clonotype was seen a handful of times. The chain links TRBV20-1 to TRBJ2-5, with 10 bases that match TRBD2. This CDR3 comprises 16 residues. V was pared by 0 bases and J by 4 bases, with 8 bases of the junction left unmatched. Germline V gene lookup returns CDR1 DFQATT and CDR2 SNEGSKA (reference sequence). This chain's CDR3 is CSARDSQRGGPETQYF. The DNA for the CDR3 is TGCAGTGCTAGAGATTCCCAGCGGGGGGGCCCAGAGACCCAGTACTTC.

The rearrangement links TRBV3-1 to TRBJ2-1; D may be TRBD2 (5 bases). Trimming left V 1 base short and J 5 bases short, with 12 bases between. Per the germline V gene, CDR1 is LGHDT and CDR2 is YNNKEL (reference sequence). This CDR3 is 15 amino acids long. The CDR3 here is CASSQGTAVDNEQFF. In DNA form, the CDR3 reads TGTGCCAGCAGCCAAGGTACAGCGGTAGACAATGAGCAGTTCTTC.